The rows below give T cell receptor beta chains drawn from one sample of a study of cytomegalovirus exposure and HLA in healthy donors. Some clones are missing from TCRdb's copy, which holds only in-frame ones; the method was immunoSEQ multiplex PCR. The profile shows 160,000 or so clones, over 70% of them singletons. Sequencing input: PBMCs. The receptors shown here come from a man aged 40-55 years in good health and CMV-seronegative. Each CDR3 is given with its conserved first and last residue. A D gene is named only where the DNA matches it firmly. A clone size is listed for some rows: how often the clone was seen (once, few, many), or a class if it is expanded.

J: TRBJ1-1; length: 15; V: TRBV15; D: TRBD1; size: NA; CDR3: CATSRDTLQGLEAFF; DNA: TGTGCCACCAGCAGAGATACGTTACAGGGGCTTGAAGCTTTCTTT
J: TRBJ1-2; length: 13; V: TRBV19; D: TRBD1; size: NA; CDR3: CASNLQGAHGYTF; DNA: TGTGCCAGCAACTTACAGGGGGCCCACGGCTACACCTTC
J: TRBJ2-7; length: 13; V: TRBV30; D: NA; size: NA; CDR3: CAWRAGGWFEQYF; DNA: TGTGCCTGGAGGGCCGGGGGTTGGTTCGAGCAGTACTTC
J: TRBJ2-7; length: 15; V: TRBV7-2; D: NA; size: NA; CDR3: CASSQSRDTAYEQYF; DNA: TGTGCCAGCAGCCAGAGCCGGGACACGGCCTACGAGCAGTACTTC
J: TRBJ1-2; length: 14; V: TRBV5-6; D: NA; size: NA; CDR3: CASSLVRQGGGYTF; DNA: TGTGCCAGCAGCTTGGTTCGACAAGGGGGTGGCTACACCTTC
J: TRBJ2-1; length: 17; V: TRBV27; D: NA; size: NA; CDR3: CASSPYAVTGSYNEQFF; DNA: TGTGCCAGCAGTCCTTACGCCGTCACGGGGTCCTACAATGAGCAGTTCTTC
J: TRBJ1-2; length: 14; V: TRBV4-1; D: NA; size: NA; CDR3: CASSHLQGGQGYTF; DNA: TGCGCCAGCAGCCACCTACAGGGAGGGCAGGGCTACACCTTC
J: TRBJ2-3; length: 15; V: TRBV6-4; D: NA; size: NA; CDR3: CASSPSGGGTDTQYF; DNA: TGTGCCAGCAGTCCTAGCGGAGGGGGAACAGATACGCAGTATTTT
J: TRBJ2-7; length: 18; V: TRBV5-8; D: TRBD2; size: NA; CDR3: CASSAGPGLAGGMDEQYF; DNA: TGTGCCAGCAGCGCGGGGCCGGGACTAGCGGGAGGGATGGACGAGCAGTACTTC
J: TRBJ1-6; length: 15; V: TRBV4-3; D: TRBD1; size: NA; CDR3: CASSQDRTGPRSLHF; DNA: TGCGCCAGCAGCCAAGATAGGACAGGGCCGAGGTCCCTCCACTTT
J: TRBJ2-7; length: 15; V: TRBV11-2; D: TRBD1; size: NA; CDR3: CASSLEAGGIYEQYF; DNA: TGTGCCAGCAGCTTAGAGGCAGGGGGCATCTACGAGCAGTACTTC
J: TRBJ1-1; length: 15; V: TRBV6-6; D: NA; size: NA; CDR3: CASSYPGQGYTEAFF; DNA: TGTGCCAGCAGTTACCCTGGCCAGGGTTACACTGAAGCTTTCTTT
J: TRBJ2-3; length: 15; V: TRBV11-3; D: NA; size: NA; CDR3: CASNTGTSSTDTQYF; DNA: TGTGCCAGCAACACGGGGACTTCCTCTACAGATACGCAGTATTTT
J: TRBJ2-5; length: 13; V: TRBV19; D: NA; size: NA; CDR3: CASSTAGEETQYF; DNA: TGTGCCAGTAGTACTGCTGGGGAGGAGACCCAGTACTTC
J: TRBJ2-2; length: 14; V: TRBV19; D: NA; size: NA; CDR3: CASNWGRGSGELFF; DNA: TGTGCCAGTAATTGGGGGCGCGGGTCCGGGGAGCTGTTTTTT
J: TRBJ2-1; length: 18; V: TRBV5-4; D: NA; size: NA; CDR3: CASSPRGGGLGNYNEQFF; DNA: TGTGCCAGCAGCCCGAGGGGGGGCGGGTTAGGAAACTACAATGAGCAGTTCTTC
J: TRBJ1-1; length: 13; V: TRBV27; D: NA; size: NA; CDR3: CASSPRVGTEAFF; DNA: TGTGCCAGCAGCCCCAGGGTAGGCACTGAAGCTTTCTTT
J: TRBJ2-3; length: 12; V: TRBV28; D: NA; size: few; CDR3: CASSPPRDTQYF; DNA: TGTGCCAGCAGTCCCCCCCGAGATACGCAGTATTTT
J: TRBJ2-2; length: 15; V: TRBV9; D: NA; size: NA; CDR3: CASSVGTGHTGELFF; DNA: TGTGCCAGCAGCGTAGGAACAGGCCACACCGGGGAGCTGTTTTTT
J: TRBJ2-7; length: 17; V: TRBV2; D: NA; size: once; CDR3: CASSDSGVQAGYYEQYF; DNA: TGTGCCAGCAGTGATTCCGGCGTCCAAGCGGGTTACTACGAGCAGTACTTC
J: TRBJ2-5; length: 18; V: TRBV9; D: TRBD2; size: NA; CDR3: CASSPSLAGVMTGETQYF; DNA: TGTGCCAGCAGCCCCTCCCTAGCGGGAGTGATGACTGGAGAGACCCAGTACTTC
J: TRBJ1-1; length: 12; V: TRBV19; D: NA; size: NA; CDR3: CASSISIGEAFF; DNA: TGTGCCAGTAGTATAAGTATCGGTGAAGCTTTCTTT
J: TRBJ2-7; length: 15; V: TRBV6-6; D: TRBD2; size: NA; CDR3: CASSYRSGRGYEQYF; DNA: TGTGCCAGCAGTTACCGGAGCGGGAGGGGCTACGAGCAGTACTTC
J: TRBJ2-2; length: 16; V: TRBV9; D: TRBD1; size: NA; CDR3: CASSVARGQGTGELFF; DNA: TGTGCCAGCAGCGTAGCTAGGGGGCAAGGTACCGGGGAGCTGTTTTTT
J: TRBJ1-5; length: 15; V: TRBV11-2; D: NA; size: NA; CDR3: CASSLGYNSNQPQHF; DNA: TGTGCCAGCAGCTTAGGTTACAATAGCAATCAGCCCCAGCATTTT
J: TRBJ1-5; length: 16; V: TRBV7-9; D: TRBD1; size: NA; CDR3: CSSSLGTGGSNQPQHF; DNA: TGTTCCAGCAGCTTAGGGACAGGGGGTAGCAATCAGCCCCAGCATTTT
J: TRBJ2-3; length: 15; V: TRBV7-6; D: NA; size: NA; CDR3: CASSLAGGVTDTQYF; DNA: TGTGCCAGCAGCTTAGCCGGAGGGGTCACAGATACGCAGTATTTT
J: TRBJ2-1; length: 12; V: TRBV5-4; D: NA; size: NA; CDR3: CASGLVGNEQFF; DNA: TGTGCCAGCGGCTTGGTCGGGAATGAGCAGTTCTTC
J: TRBJ1-5; length: 14; V: TRBV19; D: NA; size: NA; CDR3: CASGPGALNQPQHF; DNA: TGTGCCAGTGGACCAGGGGCCCTAAATCAGCCCCAGCATTTT